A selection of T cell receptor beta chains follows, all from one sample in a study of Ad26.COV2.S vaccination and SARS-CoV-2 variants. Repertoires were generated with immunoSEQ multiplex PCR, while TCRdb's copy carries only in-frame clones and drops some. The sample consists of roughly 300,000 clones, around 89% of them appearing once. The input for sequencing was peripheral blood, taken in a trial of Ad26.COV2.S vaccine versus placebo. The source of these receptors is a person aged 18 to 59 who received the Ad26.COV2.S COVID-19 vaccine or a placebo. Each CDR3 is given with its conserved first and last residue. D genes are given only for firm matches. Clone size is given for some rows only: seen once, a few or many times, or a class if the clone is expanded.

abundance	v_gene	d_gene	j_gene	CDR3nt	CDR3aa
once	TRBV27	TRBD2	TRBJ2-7	TGTGCCAGCAGTTTTAGCGGGGGCTACGAGCAGTACTTC	CASSFSGGYEQYF
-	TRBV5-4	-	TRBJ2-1	TGTGCCAGCAGCTTACCTGAGGGTAATCATGAGCAGTTCTTC	CASSLPEGNHEQFF
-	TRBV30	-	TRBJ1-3	TGTGCCTGGAGTGTTGACCTTCCTGGAAACACCATATATTTT	CAWSVDLPGNTIYF
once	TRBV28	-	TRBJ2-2	TGTGCCAGCAAAAAGAGGGCGTCGAACACCGGGGAGCTGTTTTTT	CASKKRASNTGELFF
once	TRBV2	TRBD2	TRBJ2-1	TGTGCCAGCAGTGTTTCCCGGACTAGCGGTCGGAATGAGCAGTTCTTC	CASSVSRTSGRNEQFF
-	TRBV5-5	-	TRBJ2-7	TGTGCCAGCAGCTTGACCAGGGTGCACGAGCAGTACTTC	CASSLTRVHEQYF
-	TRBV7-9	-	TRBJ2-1	TGTGCCAGCAGCCCGGGACTTGGACTTCAGTTCTTC	CASSPGLGLQFF
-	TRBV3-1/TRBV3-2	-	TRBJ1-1	TGTGCCAGCAGCCAAGAACCCGGGAACACTGAAGCTTTCTTT	CASSQEPGNTEAFF
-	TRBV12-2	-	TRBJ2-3	TGTGCAAGTCGCTCTCCACCGGGACTACCCTCAGTCGATACGCAGTATTTT	CASRSPPGLPSVDTQYF
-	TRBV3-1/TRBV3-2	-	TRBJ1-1	TGTGCCAGCAGCCCCTGGGAGGGGAAGGCTTTCTTT	CASSPWEGKAFF
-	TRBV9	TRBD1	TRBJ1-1	TGTGCCAGCAGCCCCCTATTACCGGGACAGGGCGGGGACACTGAAGCTTTCTTT	CASSPLLPGQGGDTEAFF
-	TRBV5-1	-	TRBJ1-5	TGCGCCAGCAGCTTGGACGGTACTGGGCCCCAGCATTTT	CASSLDGTGPQHF
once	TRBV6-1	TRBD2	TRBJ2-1	TGTGCCAGCAGTGTATTAGCGGGGGGGCCTCGAAATGAGCAGTTCTTC	CASSVLAGGPRNEQFF
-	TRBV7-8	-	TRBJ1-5	TGTGCCAGCAGCTTAGACAGGGTGGGCAATCAGCCCCAGCATTTT	CASSLDRVGNQPQHF
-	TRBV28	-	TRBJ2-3	TGTGCCAGCAGGGCAGGGGGCACAGATACGCAGTATTTT	CASRAGGTDTQYF
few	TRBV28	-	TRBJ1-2	TGTGCCAGCAGTTTATACGGCCACTATGGCTACACCTTC	CASSLYGHYGYTF
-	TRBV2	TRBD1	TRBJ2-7	TGTGCCAGCAGAATTCTCCGGACAGGGGACGAGCAGTACTTC	CASRILRTGDEQYF
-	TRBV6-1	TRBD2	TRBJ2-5	TGTGCCAGCAGTGAGGGACTAGCGGGGGGAGAGACCCAGTACTTC	CASSEGLAGGETQYF
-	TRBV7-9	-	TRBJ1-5	TGTGCCAGCAGCGCGGGGGGAATGCCCCAGCATTTT	CASSAGGMPQHF
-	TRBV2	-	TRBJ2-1	TGTGCCAGCAGCGTCGACAGAACCTACAATGAGCAGTTCTTC	CASSVDRTYNEQFF
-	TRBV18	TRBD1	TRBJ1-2	TGTGCCAGCTCACAGGAGGCTCCGACAGGGGGCGGCAACTATGGCTACACCTTC	CASSQEAPTGGGNYGYTF
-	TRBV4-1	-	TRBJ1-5	TGCGCCAGCAGCCAAGGCAGCAATCAGCCCCAGCATTTT	CASSQGSNQPQHF
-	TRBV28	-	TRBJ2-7	TGTGCCAGCAGACCTAGGGGCGGCACCCACGAGCAGTACTTC	CASRPRGGTHEQYF
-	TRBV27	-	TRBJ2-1	TGTGCCAGCAGGCCGCCGGGCCCTCCCTACAATGAGCAGTTCTTC	CASRPPGPPYNEQFF
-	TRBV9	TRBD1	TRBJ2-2	TGTGCCAGCAGCGTTACAGGGGGGATGAACACCGGGGAGCTGTTTTTT	CASSVTGGMNTGELFF
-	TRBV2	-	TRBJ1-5	TGTGCCAGCAGTGTTCGGCAGCCCCAGCATTTT	CASSVRQPQHF
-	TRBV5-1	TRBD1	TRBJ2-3	TGCGCCAGCAGCTTGGATAGACAGGGAAGCACAGATACGCAGTATTTT	CASSLDRQGSTDTQYF
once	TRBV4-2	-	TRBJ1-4	TGTGCCAGCAGCCAGTCCGGGACCGCGGGAAAACTGTTTTTT	CASSQSGTAGKLFF
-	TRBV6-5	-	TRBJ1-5	TGTGCCAGCAGATCTGACCGAGATCAGCCCCAGCATTTT	CASRSDRDQPQHF
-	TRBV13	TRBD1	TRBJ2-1	TGTGCCAGCAGGCTACCAGGGGGCGGTGAGCAGTTCTTC	CASRLPGGGEQFF
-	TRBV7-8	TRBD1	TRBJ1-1	TGTGCCAGCAGCTTAGCGACAGGGAGAGCTTTCTTT	CASSLATGRAFF
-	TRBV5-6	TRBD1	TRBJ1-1	TGTGCCAGCAGCTTCCGGACAGGGTTGAACACTGAAGCTTTCTTT	CASSFRTGLNTEAFF
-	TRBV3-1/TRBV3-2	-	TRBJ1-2	TGTGCCAGCAGCCAAGATCTGTGGGGGGGTCGGAACTATGGCTACACCTTC	CASSQDLWGGRNYGYTF
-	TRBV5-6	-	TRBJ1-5	TGTGCCAGCAGTCGGGCAGGGGCTTCCTATCAGCCCCAGCATTTT	CASSRAGASYQPQHF
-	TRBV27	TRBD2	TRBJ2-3	TGTGCCAGCAGCATTCTAGCGGGAGGGGTAGATACGCAGTATTTT	CASSILAGGVDTQYF
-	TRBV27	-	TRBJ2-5	TGTGCCAGCAGGCCCAGGGGAGTTGGTATGGGGACCCAGTACTTC	CASRPRGVGMGTQYF
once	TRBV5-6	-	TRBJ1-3	TGTGCCAGCAGTTCGGACAGCTCTGGAAACACCATATATTTT	CASSSDSSGNTIYF
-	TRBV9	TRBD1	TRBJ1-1	TGTGCCAGCAGCCCGACAGGGGGCGATGTCACTGAAGCTTTCTTT	CASSPTGGDVTEAFF
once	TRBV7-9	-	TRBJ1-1	TGTGCCAGCAGTTTCTTGCAGAGTTACACTGAAGCTTTCTTT	CASSFLQSYTEAFF
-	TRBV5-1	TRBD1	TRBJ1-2	TGCGCCAGCAGCTGGGAGACAGGGGAGATCTATGGCTACACCTTC	CASSWETGEIYGYTF
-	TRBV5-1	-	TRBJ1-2	TGCGCCAGCAGCTTGGGGTCAGGGAACTTCTATGGCTACACCTTC	CASSLGSGNFYGYTF
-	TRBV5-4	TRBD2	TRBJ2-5	TGTGCCAGCAGCGGGGGACTAGCGGACTTCTGGCAAGAGACCCAGTACTTC	CASSGGLADFWQETQYF
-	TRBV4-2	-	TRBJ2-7	TGTGCCAGCAGCCAAGAGCAGGGATACGAGCAGTACTTC	CASSQEQGYEQYF
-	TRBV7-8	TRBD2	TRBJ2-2	TGTGCCAGCAGCACCGGACTAGCGGCCACCGGGGAGCTGTTTTTT	CASSTGLAATGELFF
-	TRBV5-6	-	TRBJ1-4	TGTGCCAGCAGCTTGTGGTCGGGGGGCTCTTTGAAAAAACTGTTTTTT	CASSLWSGGSLKKLFF
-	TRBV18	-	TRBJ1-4	TGTGCCAGCTCGCCGACAACTAATGAAAAACTGTTTTTT	CASSPTTNEKLFF
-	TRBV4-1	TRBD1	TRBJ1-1	TGCGCCAGCAGCCAAGAACGAGGGGGCGTAAGCTTTGAAGCTTTCTTT	CASSQERGGVSFEAFF
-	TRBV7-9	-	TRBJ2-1	TGTGCCAGCAGCGGCGAAGCATATGAGCAGTTCTTC	CASSGEAYEQFF
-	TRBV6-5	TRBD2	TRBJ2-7	TGTGCCAGCAGACGATCTAGCGGGAGGAACTACGAGCAGTACTTC	CASRRSSGRNYEQYF
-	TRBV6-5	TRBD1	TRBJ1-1	TGTGCCAGCAGGGGGGACAGGGGACTGAACACTGAAGCTTTCTTT	CASRGDRGLNTEAFF
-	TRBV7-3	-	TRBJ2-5	TGTGCCAGCAGCTTAACTGGCAGAGGGGCAGTCCAGTACTTC	CASSLTGRGAVQYF
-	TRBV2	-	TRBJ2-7	TGTGCCAGCAGTGATATGAGCGGACGGTACGAGCAGTACTTC	CASSDMSGRYEQYF
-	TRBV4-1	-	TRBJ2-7	TGCGCCAGCAGCCAAGGTCCAGAGTACGAGCAGTACTTC	CASSQGPEYEQYF
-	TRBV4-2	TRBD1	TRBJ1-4	TGTGCCAGCAGCCAAGGGGGTAGGGGGCGCAGTGAAAAACTGTTTTTT	CASSQGGRGRSEKLFF
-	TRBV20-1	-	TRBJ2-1	TGCAGTGCTATCTTGGGGAATGAGCAGTTCTTC	CSAILGNEQFF